A single count supports the clone carrying this TCR beta chain. This specimen comes from a study of blood T cell repertoires in COVID-19. Background on the study: The study drew acute and convalescent COVID-19 samples from the United States, Italy and Spain. PBMCs, B-cell-depleted T cells, or T cells provided the cDNA or gDNA that made up the material.

V shed 3 bases and J 3 bases; nucleotides not matched to a gene: 10. CDR3 size: 16 residues. Germline V gene data show CDR1 as SGHTA and CDR2 as FQGNSA. As handled by the study authors: It was from reference gene primer amplification that nucleated cell counts were estimated. Produced via immunoSEQ multiplex PCR; TCRdb's table is partial and in-frame only. For V, J and clone size, that table is used; D and trimming come from the DNA. The sample lists about 130,000 clones; roughly nine tenths were seen once. This sequence was found in a man between 45 and 60 years old with COVID-19, enrolled during active disease. What was sequenced was peripheral blood. This chain joins TRBV7-2 and TRBJ1-2, with 7 bases lining up with TRBD1. The CDR3 protein is CASSLSGGGSDYGYTF. The CDR3 nucleotides read TGTGCCAGCAGCTTGTCAGGGGGTGGGAGTGACTATGGCTACACCTTC. Filled out from reference TRBV7-2 and TRBJ1-2, the complete variable domain reads GAGVSQSPSNKVTEKGKDVELRCDPISGHTALYWYRQSLGQGLEFLIYFQGNSAPDKSGLPSDRFSAERTGGSVSTLTIQRTQQEDSAVYLCASSLSGGGSDYGYTFGSGTRLTVV.